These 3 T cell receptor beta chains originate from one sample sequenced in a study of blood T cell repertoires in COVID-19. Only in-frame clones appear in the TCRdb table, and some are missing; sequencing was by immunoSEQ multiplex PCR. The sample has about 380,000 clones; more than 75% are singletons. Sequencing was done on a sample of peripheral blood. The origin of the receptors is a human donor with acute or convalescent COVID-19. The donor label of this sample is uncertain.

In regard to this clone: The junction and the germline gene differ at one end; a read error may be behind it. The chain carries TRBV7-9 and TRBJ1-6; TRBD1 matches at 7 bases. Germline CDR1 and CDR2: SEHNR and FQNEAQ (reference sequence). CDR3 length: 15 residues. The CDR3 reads CASSSVRDRDSPLHF. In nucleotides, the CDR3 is TGTGCCAGTAGCTCAGTTCGAGACAGGGATTCACCCCTCCACTTT.

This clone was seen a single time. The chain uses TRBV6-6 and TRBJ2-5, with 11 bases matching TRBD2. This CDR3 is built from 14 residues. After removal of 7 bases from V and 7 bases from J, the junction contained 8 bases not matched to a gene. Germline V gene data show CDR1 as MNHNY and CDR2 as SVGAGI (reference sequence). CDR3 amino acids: CASNPTSGVPTQYF. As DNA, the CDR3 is TGTGCCAGCAATCCGACTAGCGGGGTCCCGACCCAGTACTTC.

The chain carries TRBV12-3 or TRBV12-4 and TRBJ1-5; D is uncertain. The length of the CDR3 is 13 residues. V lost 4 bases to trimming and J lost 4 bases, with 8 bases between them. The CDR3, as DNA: TGTGCCAGCAGTTGGCAATTAAATCAGCCCCAGCATTTT. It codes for CASSWQLNQPQHF.